One and the same sample provided the 21 T cell receptor beta chains below, sequenced in a study of T cell repertoires in cytomegalovirus infection. TCRdb itself ran the reads through MiXCR, one entry per CDR3 protein. The data show roughly 990,000 distinct CDR3 sequences, with approximately 31% seen just once and about 14% held by the top ten. The antigens of these receptors remain unknown. Specimen: cultured CD8+ T cells from PBMCs, collected from culture after CMV antigen stimulation. These TCRs come from a human donor in good health (CMV status not recorded). Some clones in this sample may be carry-over from other donors' samples.

This clonotype has only a few counts. The chain combines TRBV12-3 or TRBV12-4 with TRBJ1-5; D possibly corresponds to TRBD1 (6 bases). CDR3 length equals 13 residues. V lost 6 bases and J lost 4, with 10 bases in between. CDR3 nucleotide sequence: TGTGCCAGCAGGCGGACAGTTAATCAGCCCCAGCATTTT. Translated: CASRRTVNQPQHF.

There are many counts of this clonotype. The rearrangement links TRBV6-1 to TRBJ1-1; D unclear. CDR3 length equals 13 residues. V lost 3 bases, J lost 13 bases, and 18 bases lay in between. Per the germline V gene, CDR1 is MNHNS and CDR2 is SASEGT. The CDR3 DNA reads TGTGCCAGCAGTGAGGGCACATCCGAAGAGGGTTTCTTT. Residues: CASSEGTSEEGFF.

The gene calls are TRBV27 and TRBJ2-7; D might be TRBD2 (7 bases). This CDR3 comprises 14 residues. Trimming cost V 2 bases and J 5 bases, with 13 bases left between them. CDR1 and CDR2 (germline): MNHEY, SMNVEV (reference sequence). CDR3 sequence reads: CASSLGGAGNEQYF. Here the CDR3 DNA reads TGTGCCAGCAGTTTAGGGGGGGCGGGGAACGAGCAGTACTTC.

CDR3 DNA sequence: TGTGCCAGCAATGCGCAGCCGAGCACTGAAGCTTTCTTT. It yields the protein CASNAQPSTEAFF. The genes are TRBV12-3 or TRBV12-4 and TRBJ1-1; D is unclear. The CDR3 sequence is 13 residues long. With 7 bases removed from V and 4 bases from J, the gap between germline ends came to 13 bases.

This clonotype was counted a few times. The chain uses TRBV6-2 or TRBV6-3 and TRBJ2-1; D gene uncertain. Trimming removed 9 bases from V and 7 bases from J, with 10 bases in between. Germline CDR1 is MNHEY and CDR2 is SVGEGT. The CDR3 spans 11 residues. The CDR3: CASFLANEQFF. In DNA, the CDR3 is TGTGCCAGTTTCCTGGCGAATGAGCAGTTCTTC.

This clonotype has just a few counts. The gene calls are TRBV20-1 and TRBJ2-6, with TRBD1 as a possible D gene (7 bases). Trimming left V 3 bases short and J 0 bases short, with 18 bases between. The CDR3 is 18 amino acids. CDR1 and CDR2 from the germline V gene are DFQATT and SNEGSKA (reference sequence). The DNA for the CDR3 is TGCAGTGCTAGGCGGAGGGTAAGGGGGCGCTCTGGGGCCAACGTCCTGACTTTC. Translated: CSARRRVRGRSGANVLTF.

The chain uses TRBV27 and TRBJ1-2; D is ambiguous. Germline V gene sequence: CDR1 MNHEY, CDR2 SMNVEV (reference sequence). Trimming cost V 7 bases and J 5 bases, with 11 bases left between them. The CDR3 totals 12 residues. The CDR3 region has the DNA TGTGCCAGCAAAGAGGGAACGTATGGCTACACCTTC. Protein product: CASKEGTYGYTF.

A few counts support this clonotype. The chain is built from TRBV7-8 and TRBJ2-7, with D perhaps matching TRBD1 (6 bases). This CDR3 contains 13 residues. From germline, CDR1 is SGHVS and CDR2 FQNEAQ. Deletions cut 1 base from V and 7 bases from J, with 11 bases between. The CDR3 loop is CASSLGDKGEQYV. The CDR3, as DNA: TGTGCCAGCAGCTTAGGGGACAAAGGGGAGCAGTACGTC.

This chain uses TRBV10-3 with TRBJ1-6; D is undetermined. V was pared by 3 bases and J by 7 bases, with 13 bases between. This CDR3 is built from 15 residues. In germline, CDR1 is ENHRY, CDR2 SYGVKD. The CDR3 spells CAISDPGRGNSPLHF. For the CDR3, the DNA is TGTGCCATCAGTGACCCGGGGAGAGGGAATTCACCCCTCCACTTT.

This clonotype appeared a few times. V is TRBV6-2 or TRBV6-3 and J is TRBJ2-5, with D tentatively TRBD1 (6 bases). CDR1 and CDR2 (germline): MNHEY, SVGEGT. The CDR3 spans 12 residues. V lost 6 bases and J 10 bases, leaving 15 bases between the germline ends. DNA for the CDR3: TGTGCCAGCAGGTCTCGAGGGGGTAGCCAGTACTTC. It codes for CASRSRGGSQYF.

V gene TRBV7-8 combines with J gene TRBJ2-1; TRBD1 matches 7 bases. This CDR3 has 17 amino acids. In germline, CDR1 is SGHVS, CDR2 FQNEAQ. With 4 bases clipped from V and 2 bases from J, the junction kept 11 bases outside the gene matches. The CDR3 DNA follows: TGTGCCAGCAGCTCGTCTCAATTGGGACAGACCTACAATGAGCAGTTCTTC. This translates into CASSSSQLGQTYNEQFF.

The CDR3 loop is CATLDGNTIYF. The DNA for the CDR3 is TGTGCTACCCTTGACGGAAACACCATATATTTT. The rearrangement links TRBV7-6 to TRBJ1-3; D remains ambiguous. This CDR3 region has 11 residues. The germline gives CDR1 SGHVS, CDR2 FNYEAQ.

The gene calls are TRBV7-2 and TRBJ1-1; 7 nucleotides match TRBD1. The CDR3 is made up of 16 amino acids. Germline CDR1 and CDR2: SGHTA and FQGNSA. Unmatched junction bases numbered 10, after V lost 1 base and J lost 5 bases. This chain's CDR3 is CASSLVGRGMGTEAFF. The CDR3, as DNA: TGTGCCAGCAGCTTAGTGGGCAGGGGGATGGGGACTGAAGCTTTCTTT.

This clonotype has a handful of counts. V gene TRBV7-6 combines with J gene TRBJ2-6; D may correspond to TRBD1 or TRBD2 (7 bases each). V was trimmed by 11 bases and J by 4 bases, leaving 24 bases between them. This CDR3 contains 17 residues. The germline CDR1 and CDR2 sequences are SGHVS and FNYEAQ. Written as DNA, the CDR3 is TGTGCCGCAACGGGAGGACAGGTCAGGGTAGGGGCCAACGTCCTGACTTTC. Translating it yields CAATGGQVRVGANVLTF. Combining the CDR3 with reference TRBV7-6 and TRBJ2-6 gives the whole variable domain GAGVSQSPRYKVTKRGQDVALRCDPISGHVSLYWYRQALGQGPEFLTYFNYEAQQDKSGLPNDRFSAERPEGSISTLTIQRTEQRDSAMYRCAATGGQVRVGANVLTFGAGSRLTVL.

V and J are TRBV7-9 and TRBJ2-7; 7 bases align to TRBD1. Germline V gives CDR1 SEHNR, CDR2 FQNEAQ (reference sequence). Trimming cost V 4 bases and J 3 bases; bases outside gene matches: 12. The CDR3 totals 16 residues. CDR3 in amino acids: CASSSPTGTVFYEQYF. The CDR3 bases are TGTGCCAGCAGCTCCCCCACGGGGACAGTGTTCTACGAGCAGTACTTC.

This clonotype showed up just a few times. This sequence joins TRBV2 and TRBJ2-5, with 9 bases identical to TRBD1. The CDR3 spans 14 residues. The V gene's germline CDR1 is SNHLY and CDR2 FYNNEI. V shed 6 bases, J shed 4 bases, and the junction held 6 bases outside the gene matches. CDR3 sequence (DNA): TGTGCCAGCAGCGGGGACAGGGAAAGAGAGACCCAGTACTTC. This translates into CASSGDRERETQYF.

This clonotype was seen only a few times. The rearrangement joins TRBV6-5 to TRBJ2-7; 8 nucleotides match TRBD2. Per germline, CDR1 MNHEY and CDR2 SVGAGI. The CDR3 sequence is 12 residues long. V dropped 2 bases and J dropped 6; count of bases not matched to a gene: 0. The CDR3 region is CASSYAGGEQYF. CDR3 sequence (DNA): TGTGCCAGCAGTTACGCGGGGGGCGAGCAGTACTTC.

The rearrangement uses TRBV27 and TRBJ1-5; no firm D call. Germline CDR1 and CDR2: MNHEY and SMNVEV (reference sequence). V shed 7 bases and J shed 1 base, with 14 bases lying between them. This CDR3 spans 15 amino acids. The CDR3 DNA follows: TGTGCCAGCACATCTTTTTTGGGGAGCAATCAGCCCCAGCATTTT. Protein product: CASTSFLGSNQPQHF.

The rearrangement uses TRBV6-5 and TRBJ2-5, with D perhaps matching TRBD1 or TRBD2 (5 bases each). CDR1 and CDR2 from the germline V gene are MNHEY and SVGAGI. V lost 3 bases, J lost 1 base, and 12 bases lay in between. The CDR3 has 15 residues. As DNA, the CDR3 is TGTGCCAGCAGTTATGATGGGGGTCCCCAAGAGACCCAGTACTTC. Protein: CASSYDGGPQETQYF.

V gene TRBV7-2 combines with J gene TRBJ2-7; D remains ambiguous. This CDR3 spans 14 amino acids. Trimming took off 2 bases at V and 1 base at J, with 9 bases between the two ends. In germline, CDR1 is SGHTA, CDR2 FQGNSA. The CDR3 DNA is TGTGCCAGCAGCTTAAGTCCCTTATCCTACGAGCAGTACGTC. This sequence encodes CASSLSPLSYEQYV.

This clonotype was detected ten times or more. V is TRBV7-2 and J is TRBJ2-1; TRBD1 agrees at 7 bases. Germline values: CDR1 SGHTA, CDR2 FQGNSA. J was trimmed by 5 bases and V by 2 bases; bases with no gene match: 9. This CDR3 comprises 16 residues. CDR3 in DNA: TGTGCCAGCAGCTTACCCCTGTCGACAGGGAACAATGAGCAGTTCTTC. Translating gives CASSLPLSTGNNEQFF.